This entry lists 10 T cell receptor beta chains sequenced from one sample in a study of response to subunit inactivated influenza vaccine. TCRdb ran MiXCR on the RT-PCR reads and lists one entry per CDR3 protein. The table has approximately 530,000 distinct CDR3 sequences, 10% to 15% seen once; the top ten hold approximately 14%. The source was PBMCs from blood, collected around seven weeks after vaccination. The receptor source for this set is a middle-aged man who received an inactivated influenza vaccine.

This clonotype appeared a few times. The rearrangement links TRBV11-2 to TRBJ2-7; no definite D call. This CDR3 has 15 amino acids. V lost 1 base and J 0 bases, leaving 10 bases between the germline ends. CDR1 and CDR2 (germline): SGHAT, FQNNGV. CDR3 nucleotide sequence: TGTGCCAGCAGCTTAGTGCACCAGACCTCCTACGAGCAGTACTTC. Its translation is CASSLVHQTSYEQYF. The full variable domain, rest sourced from reference TRBV11-2 and TRBJ2-7, is EAGVAQSPRYKIIEKRQSVAFWCNPISGHATLYWYQQILGQGPKLLIQFQNNGVVDDSQLPKDRFSAERLKGVDSTLKIQPAKLEDSAVYLCASSLVHQTSYEQYFGPGTRLTVT.

This clonotype was found a few times. V gene TRBV10-3 combines with J gene TRBJ2-3; maybe TRBD1 (6 bases). V gave up 11 bases and J gave up 2 bases, with 17 bases separating them. The V gene's germline CDR1 is ENHRY and CDR2 SYGVKD. The CDR3 is 14 amino acids. The DNA of the CDR3 is TGTGCCGTAAACCGGGACACCAACACAGATACGCAGTATTTT. Protein sequence: CAVNRDTNTDTQYF.

In its sample, this clonotype was seen many times. The CDR3 nucleotides read TGTGCCAGCAGTCCGGGTTCAGGGATCACAGATACGCAGTATTTT. Protein sequence: CASSPGSGITDTQYF. The genes are TRBV12-3 or TRBV12-4 and TRBJ2-3; a weak D match, TRBD1 (5 bases). V was pared by 5 bases and J by 2 bases, with 14 bases between. The CDR3 sequence is 15 residues long.

In this sample, this clonotype turned up a few times. The chain joins TRBV9 to TRBJ1-5; D ambiguous. This CDR3 spans 13 amino acids. CDR1 and CDR2 from the germline V gene are SGDLS and YYNGEE. The V end lost 5 bases, the J end lost 3 bases, and 9 bases lay between the germline ends. CDR3 residues: CASSANFNQPQHF. CDR3 DNA sequence: TGTGCCAGCAGTGCAAACTTCAATCAGCCCCAGCATTTT.

J is TRBJ2-1 and V is TRBV4-3, with a weak D call TRBD2 (6 bases). Per the germline V gene, CDR1 is LGHNA and CDR2 is YSLEER. The CDR3 is 17 amino acids. Trimming removed 3 bases at V and 2 bases at J, with 17 bases between. CDR3 sequence reads: CASSQSPSGVAYNEQFF. The CDR3 bases are TGCGCCAGCAGCCAGTCCCCCTCGGGAGTGGCCTACAATGAGCAGTTCTTC.

There are many counts of this clonotype. This chain links TRBV28 with TRBJ2-5, with TRBD2 identical over 10 bases. Unmatched junction bases numbered 4, after V lost 2 bases and J lost 4 bases. From germline, CDR1 is MDHEN and CDR2 SYDVKM. This CDR3 contains 15 residues. In DNA form, the CDR3 reads TGTGCCAGCAGTTTACCCCGACTAGCGGGAGAGACCCAGTACTTC. This sequence encodes CASSLPRLAGETQYF.

This rearrangement joins TRBV6-1 to TRBJ2-3; 9 nucleotides align to TRBD2. V dropped 5 bases and J dropped 4; count of bases not matched to a gene: 13. This CDR3 contains 17 residues. Germline-derived CDR1 and CDR2 are MNHNS and SASEGT. This chain's CDR3 is CASSRTGTSRYPDTQYF. The DNA for the CDR3 is TGTGCCAGCAGTAGGACCGGGACTAGCCGCTATCCAGATACGCAGTATTTT.

This clonotype was observed at least ten times. This chain uses TRBV7-2 with TRBJ2-1; 15 bases line up with TRBD2. The CDR3 loop spans 17 amino acids. After removal of 4 bases from V and 6 bases from J, the junction contained 7 bases not matched to a gene. CDR1 SGHTA and CDR2 FQGNSA come from the germline V gene. This CDR3 is CASSSFMGLAGGNEQFF. CDR3 DNA sequence: TGTGCCAGCAGCTCATTCATGGGACTAGCGGGAGGCAATGAGCAGTTCTTC.

This sequence joins TRBV5-6 and TRBJ1-6; D is unresolved. The ends were cut back, 0 bases at V and 0 bases at J, with 7 bases in the middle. The CDR3 runs to 16 residues. CDR1 is SGHDT, CDR2 YYEEEE, per germline. In DNA form, the CDR3 reads TGTGCCAGCAGCTTGGGACGGATCTCCTATAATTCACCCCTCCACTTT. It codes for CASSLGRISYNSPLHF.

This chain joins TRBV20-1 and TRBJ2-1, with 10 bases lining up with TRBD2. The CDR3 has 19 residues. Germline trimming cut 3 bases from V and 4 bases from J; bases unmatched to any gene: 18. The germline CDR1 and CDR2 sequences are DFQATT and SNEGSKA (reference sequence). The CDR3 bases are TGCAGTGCTAGTGGCCAGGGGACAATACTAGCGGGACCTTACAATGAGCAGTTCTTC. Translating gives CSASGQGTILAGPYNEQFF.